The 20 T cell receptor beta chains presented below share a single source sample, sequenced in a study of T cells after yellow fever vaccination. TCRdb independently ran MiXCR on the 5' RACE reads; one entry per CDR3 protein. The sample yields a few hundred thousand distinct CDR3 sequences, roughly a sixth seen once. Sequences were derived from PBMCs, sampled less than 6 days after the first yellow fever vaccination. The receptors were sampled from a man aged 18 to 29 who received the YFV17D yellow fever vaccine.

This chain joins TRBV7-2 and TRBJ2-7; TRBD2 is a possible D gene (5 bases). Germline V lookup: CDR1 SGHTA, CDR2 FQGNSA. The CDR3 spans 15 residues. V was trimmed by 1 base and J by 3 bases, leaving 13 bases between them. The DNA of the CDR3 is TGTGCCAGCAGCTTAGTTGAGGGAAGGGTCTACGAGCAGTACTTC. This encodes CASSLVEGRVYEQYF.

The V call is TRBV11-2, the J call TRBJ1-2; D call uncertain. The CDR3 covers 13 residues. The V end lost 5 bases, the J end lost 4 bases, and 11 bases lay between the germline ends. Germline V gives CDR1 SGHAT, CDR2 FQNNGV. CDR3 nucleotides: TGTGCCAGCAGCCGAGGACGGTCCTATGGCTACACCTTC. Amino acids: CASSRGRSYGYTF.

This clonotype was observed at least ten times. CDR3 bases: TGCAGTGCTATCACCGGGACAGGGGGCTCCTACGAGCAGTACTTC. It specifies CSAITGTGGSYEQYF. The V and J genes are TRBV20-1 and TRBJ2-7; 11 bases align to TRBD1. Germline V gives CDR1 DFQATT, CDR2 SNEGSKA (reference sequence). This CDR3 spans 15 amino acids. V lost 4 bases to trimming and J lost 0 bases; unmatched junction nucleotides: 5.

This clonotype has at least ten counts. The chain combines TRBV14 with TRBJ2-3; D is perhaps TRBD1 (5 bases). Germline values: CDR1 SGHDN, CDR2 FVKESK. CDR3 length: 14 residues. Between the trimmed V and J ends, which lost 4 bases and 1 base, there was a span of 9 bases. The CDR3 coding sequence is TGTGCCAGCAGCCCTTGGACACGCACAGATACGCAGTATTTT. It encodes CASSPWTRTDTQYF. The whole variable domain, remainder taken from reference TRBV14 and TRBJ2-3, is EAGVTQFPSHSVIEKGQTVTLRCDPISGHDNLYWYRRVMGKEIKFLLHFVKESKQDESGMPNNRFLAERTGGTYSTLKVQPAELEDSGVYFCASSPWTRTDTQYFGPGTRLTVL.

This clonotype has a handful of counts. The chain recombines TRBV19 with TRBJ1-1, with D tentatively TRBD1 (5 bases). The length of the CDR3 is 16 residues. Trimming took 6 bases from V and 0 from J, leaving 17 bases between them. The V gene's germline CDR1 is LNHDA and CDR2 SQIVND (reference sequence). The CDR3 loop reads CASRYGAESMNTEAFF. For the CDR3, the DNA is TGTGCCAGTAGGTACGGGGCGGAGAGCATGAACACTGAAGCTTTCTTT.

This clonotype was counted only a few times. The genes are TRBV3-1 and TRBJ2-5; TRBD1 matches 7 bases. Trimming removed 2 bases from V and 5 bases from J; junction bases left unmatched: 14. This CDR3 is built from 17 residues. In germline, CDR1 is LGHDT, CDR2 YNNKEL (reference sequence). CDR3 amino acids: CASSQQGEQGLRETQYF. In DNA form, the CDR3 reads TGTGCCAGCAGCCAACAGGGGGAGCAGGGCTTACGTGAGACCCAGTACTTC.

The chain carries TRBV24-1 and TRBJ2-3; no reliable D call. Germline CDR1 is KGHDR and CDR2 is SFDVKD. CDR3 length: 14 residues. Trimming left V 3 bases short and J 0 bases short, with 6 bases between. The CDR3 DNA reads TGTGCCACCAGTGATGCCCGTAGCACAGATACGCAGTATTTT. It codes for CATSDARSTDTQYF.

The chain uses TRBV2 and TRBJ2-3, with D possibly TRBD1 on 6 matching bases. With 8 bases removed from V and 6 bases from J, the gap between germline ends came to 21 bases. Germline V gene lookup returns CDR1 SNHLY and CDR2 FYNNEI. The CDR3 loop spans 15 amino acids. CDR3 loop: CASRSESGAADTQYF. CDR3 sequence (DNA): TGTGCCAGCCGTTCGGAGTCAGGGGCGGCGGATACGCAGTATTTT.

The rearrangement links TRBV27 to TRBJ2-1; TRBD2 might be the D (5 bases). Germline V gene lookup returns CDR1 MNHEY and CDR2 SMNVEV (reference sequence). V lost 6 bases to trimming and J lost 6 bases, with 12 bases between them. This CDR3 comprises 13 residues. The CDR3 sequence: CASRRTVSNEQFF. The CDR3 bases are TGTGCCAGCAGACGGACTGTAAGCAATGAGCAGTTCTTC.

The table lists this clonotype with a few counts. The J gene is TRBJ2-1, the V gene TRBV7-9; D not resolved. CDR3 size: 13 residues. From germline, CDR1 is SEHNR and CDR2 FQNEAQ (reference sequence). V lost 5 bases and J lost 3, with 8 bases in between. CDR3 in amino acids: CASSPIVYNEQFF. CDR3 sequence (DNA): TGTGCCAGCAGCCCGATCGTCTACAATGAGCAGTTCTTC.

V usage is TRBV15 and J usage is TRBJ1-5; 8 bases fit TRBD1. The CDR3 has 15 residues. The V segment lost 5 bases and the J segment 5 bases; nucleotides outside the gene matches: 8. Germline V gene data show CDR1 as LNHNV and CDR2 as YYDKDF (reference sequence). This chain's CDR3 is CATSGDRYTDQPQHF. DNA of the CDR3: TGTGCCACCAGCGGGGACAGGTATACCGATCAGCCCCAGCATTTT.

The chain employs TRBV12-3 or TRBV12-4 and TRBJ1-3, with TRBD1 matching over 8 bases. The junction had 6 bases not matched to a gene; V was cut back by 5 bases and J by 0 bases. The CDR3 extends over 16 amino acids. CDR3 region: CASSPTGASSGNTIYF. The CDR3 DNA reads TGTGCCAGCAGTCCGACAGGGGCGTCCTCTGGAAACACCATATATTTT.

This clonotype was detected only once. The chain carries TRBV20-1 and TRBJ2-1; D may be TRBD2 (7 bases). The CDR3 is made up of 15 amino acids. Trimming left V 5 bases short and J 4 bases short, with 18 bases between. Germline V CDR1 and CDR2: DFQATT, SNEGSKA (reference sequence). CDR3 residues: CSADEGGGVYNEQFF. DNA of the CDR3: TGCAGTGCTGACGAAGGGGGGGGGGTTTACAATGAGCAGTTCTTC.

This chain connects TRBV6-1 to TRBJ1-4; D is unclear. V dropped 5 bases and J dropped 3 bases, with 10 bases sitting between them. The CDR3 consists of 14 residues. CDR1 is MNHNS and CDR2 is SASEGT in the germline V gene. The CDR3 DNA reads TGTGCCAGCAGTAGAGACACGGCTAATGAAAAACTGTTTTTT. Amino acids: CASSRDTANEKLFF.

The chain recombines TRBV19 with TRBJ1-5, with TRBD1 as a possible D gene (5 bases). Germline CDR1 is LNHDA and CDR2 is SQIVND (reference sequence). V lost 9 bases, J lost 4 bases, and 13 bases lay in between. CDR3 length: 13 residues. The CDR3 region has the DNA TGTGCCAGCCATCGCGGGGGGAATCAGCCCCAGCATTTT. Encoded protein: CASHRGGNQPQHF.

This clonotype was found a few times. V usage is TRBV19 and J usage is TRBJ2-2; 8 bases line up with TRBD1. Trimming at V came to 1 base and at J to 6 bases, leaving 13 bases not matched to a gene. The germline V gene encodes CDR1 LNHDA and CDR2 SQIVND (reference sequence). CDR3 length: 18 amino acids. The CDR3 is CASSIADIAGGASGELFF. CDR3 coding DNA: TGTGCCAGTAGTATAGCCGATATCGCAGGGGGCGCATCCGGGGAGCTGTTTTTT. Full variable domain (rest looked up from reference TRBV19 and TRBJ2-2): DGGITQSPKYLFRKEGQNVTLSCEQNLNHDAMYWYRQDPGQGLRLIYYSQIVNDFQKGDIAEGYSVSREKKESFPLTVTSAQKNPTAFYLCASSIADIAGGASGELFFGEGSRLTVL.

The V call is TRBV7-3, the J call TRBJ2-3, with 9 bases fitting TRBD2. The germline gives CDR1 SGHTA, CDR2 FQGTGA. CDR3 length equals 13 residues. The V and J ends lost 8 bases and 3 bases, in that order; junction bases with no gene match: 3. The CDR3 sequence is CASGGGATDTQYF. CDR3 sequence (DNA): TGTGCCAGCGGCGGGGGGGCAACAGATACGCAGTATTTT.

J is TRBJ1-1 and V is TRBV5-1; 10 bases align to TRBD1. From germline, CDR1 is SGHRS and CDR2 YFSETQ. The CDR3 has 15 amino acids. Trimming took 4 bases from V and 4 from J; bases not matched to a gene: 7. The CDR3 loop is CASSIRDRGTTEAFF. CDR3 in DNA: TGCGCCAGCAGCATTCGGGACAGGGGTACCACTGAAGCTTTCTTT.

Only a few counts were recorded for this clonotype. The chain recombines TRBV5-1 with TRBJ2-7; 8 bases align to TRBD1. The CDR3 is made up of 16 amino acids. Germline V gene lookup returns CDR1 SGHRS and CDR2 YFSETQ. J gave up 0 bases and V 0 bases, and 5 bases lay outside the gene matches. The CDR3 DNA follows: TGCGCCAGCAGCTTGGCGGGACAGGAATTCTCCTACGAGCAGTACTTC. This gives the protein CASSLAGQEFSYEQYF.

The J gene is TRBJ2-4, the V gene TRBV15; tentatively, D is TRBD2 (6 bases). The CDR3 loop spans 20 amino acids. Trimming took 3 bases from V and 0 from J, leaving 24 bases between them. Germline V gives CDR1 LNHNV, CDR2 YYDKDF (reference sequence). CDR3 nucleotides: TGTGCCACCAGCAGCCGGACCCTTTTGGAGGGCGAACTAGCCAAAAACATTCAGTACTTC. It yields the protein CATSSRTLLEGELAKNIQYF. The entire variable domain, with the rest obtained from reference TRBV15 and TRBJ2-4, is as follows: DAMVIQNPRYQVTQFGKPVTLSCSQTLNHNVMYWYQQKSSQAPKLLFHYYDKDFNNEADTPDNFQSRRPNTSFCFLDIRSPGLGDTAMYLCATSSRTLLEGELAKNIQYFGAGTRLSVL.